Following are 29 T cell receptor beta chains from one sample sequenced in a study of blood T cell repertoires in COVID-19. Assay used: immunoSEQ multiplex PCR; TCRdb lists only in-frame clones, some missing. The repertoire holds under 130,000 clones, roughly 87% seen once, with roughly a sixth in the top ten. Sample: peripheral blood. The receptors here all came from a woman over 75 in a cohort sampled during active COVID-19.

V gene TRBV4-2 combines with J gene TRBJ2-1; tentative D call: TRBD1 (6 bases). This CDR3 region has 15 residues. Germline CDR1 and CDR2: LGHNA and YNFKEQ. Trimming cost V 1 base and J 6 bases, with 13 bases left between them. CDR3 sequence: CASSQVGGSLNEQFF. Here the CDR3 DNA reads TGTGCCAGCAGCCAAGTAGGGGGTTCTCTCAATGAGCAGTTCTTC.

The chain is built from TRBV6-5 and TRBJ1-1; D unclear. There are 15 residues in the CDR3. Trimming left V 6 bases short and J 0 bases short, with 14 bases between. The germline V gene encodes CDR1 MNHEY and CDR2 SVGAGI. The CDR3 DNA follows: TGTGCCAGCAGGCCAGAGGGCGGGATGAACACTGAAGCTTTCTTT. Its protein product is CASRPEGGMNTEAFF.

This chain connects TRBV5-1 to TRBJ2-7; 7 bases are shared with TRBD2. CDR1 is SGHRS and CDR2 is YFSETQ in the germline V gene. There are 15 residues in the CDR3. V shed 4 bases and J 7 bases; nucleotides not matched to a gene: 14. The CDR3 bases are TGCGCCAGCAGCGACGGACTAGTAAGGACTTGGGAGCAGTACTTC. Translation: CASSDGLVRTWEQYF.

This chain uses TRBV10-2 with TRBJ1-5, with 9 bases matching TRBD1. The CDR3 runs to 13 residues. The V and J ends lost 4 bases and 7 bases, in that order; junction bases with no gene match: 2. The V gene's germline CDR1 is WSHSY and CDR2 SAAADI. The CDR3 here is CASSGDREQPQHF. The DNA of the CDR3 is TGCGCCAGCAGTGGGGACAGGGAGCAGCCCCAGCATTTT.

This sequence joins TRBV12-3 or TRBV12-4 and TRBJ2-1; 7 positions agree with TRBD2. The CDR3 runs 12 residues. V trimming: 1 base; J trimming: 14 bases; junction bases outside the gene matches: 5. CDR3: CASSLVREREFF. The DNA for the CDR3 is TGTGCCAGCAGTTTAGTGCGGGAGCGAGAGTTCTTC.

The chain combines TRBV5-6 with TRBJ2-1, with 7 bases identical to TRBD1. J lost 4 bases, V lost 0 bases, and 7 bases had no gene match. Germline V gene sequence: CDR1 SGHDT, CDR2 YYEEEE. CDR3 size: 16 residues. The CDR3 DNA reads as TGTGCCAGCAGCTTGGCCCCCGGACAGGCATACAATGAGCAGTTCTTC. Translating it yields CASSLAPGQAYNEQFF.

CDR3 region: CASSPGLGIWGRNEKLFF. The CDR3 DNA reads as TGTGCCAGCAGTCCCGGCTTGGGAATATGGGGGCGGAATGAAAAACTGTTTTTT. This chain joins TRBV6-6 and TRBJ1-4, with D perhaps TRBD1 (6 bases). This CDR3 has 18 residues. V dropped 5 bases and J dropped 5 bases, with 24 bases sitting between them. CDR1 and CDR2 (germline): MNHNY, SVGAGI (reference sequence).

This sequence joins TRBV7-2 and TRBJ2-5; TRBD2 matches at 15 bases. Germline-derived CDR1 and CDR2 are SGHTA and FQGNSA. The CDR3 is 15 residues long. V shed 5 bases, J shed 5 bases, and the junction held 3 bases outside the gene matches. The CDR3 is CASSIGTSGGETQYF. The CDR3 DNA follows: TGTGCCAGCAGCATCGGGACTAGCGGGGGGGAGACCCAGTACTTC.

The CDR3 is CASSVSLIDTQYF. The CDR3 DNA is TGTGCCAGCAGCGTATCCCTAATAGATACGCAGTATTTT. The genes are TRBV9 and TRBJ2-3; D gene ambiguous. The V end was cut by 1 base, the J end by 5 bases, with 8 bases between. CDR1 is SGDLS and CDR2 is YYNGEE in the germline V gene. The CDR3 length is 13 residues.

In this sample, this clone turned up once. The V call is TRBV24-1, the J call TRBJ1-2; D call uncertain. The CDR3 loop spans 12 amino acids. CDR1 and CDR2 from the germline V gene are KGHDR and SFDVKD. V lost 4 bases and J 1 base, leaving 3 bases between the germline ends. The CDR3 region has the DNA TGTGCCACCAGTGACTATAACTATGGCTACACCTTC. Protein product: CATSDYNYGYTF.

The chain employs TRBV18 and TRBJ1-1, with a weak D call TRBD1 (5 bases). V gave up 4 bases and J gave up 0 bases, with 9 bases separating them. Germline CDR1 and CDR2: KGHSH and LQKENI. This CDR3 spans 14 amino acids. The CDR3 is CASSRAGMNTEAFF. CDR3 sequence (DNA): TGTGCCAGCTCACGGGCAGGGATGAACACTGAAGCTTTCTTT.

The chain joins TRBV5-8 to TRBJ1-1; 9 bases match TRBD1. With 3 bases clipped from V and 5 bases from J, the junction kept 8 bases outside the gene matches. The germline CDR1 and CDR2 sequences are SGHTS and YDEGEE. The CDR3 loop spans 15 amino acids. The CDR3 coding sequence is TGTGCCAGCAGCTCGGCCGGGACAGGGAAAACTGAAGCTTTCTTT. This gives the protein CASSSAGTGKTEAFF.

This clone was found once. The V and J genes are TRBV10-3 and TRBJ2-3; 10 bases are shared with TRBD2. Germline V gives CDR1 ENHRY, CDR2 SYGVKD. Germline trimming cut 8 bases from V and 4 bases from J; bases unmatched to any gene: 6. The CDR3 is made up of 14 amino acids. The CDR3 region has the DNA TGTGCCATCCGCCAAGCGGGAGGGTCAGATACGCAGTATTTT. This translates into CAIRQAGGSDTQYF.

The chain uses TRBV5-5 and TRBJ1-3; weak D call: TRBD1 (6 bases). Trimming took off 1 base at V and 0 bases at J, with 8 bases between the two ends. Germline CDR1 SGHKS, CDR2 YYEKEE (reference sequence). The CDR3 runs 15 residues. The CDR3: CASSLWTDSGNTIYF. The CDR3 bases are TGTGCCAGCAGCTTGTGGACAGACTCTGGAAACACCATATATTTT. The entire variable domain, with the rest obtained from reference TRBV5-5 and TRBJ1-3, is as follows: DAGVTQSPTHLIKTRGQQVTLRCSPISGHKSVSWYQQVLGQGPQFIFQYYEKEERGRGNFPDRFSARQFPNYSSELNVNALLLGDSALYLCASSLWTDSGNTIYFGEGSWLTVV.

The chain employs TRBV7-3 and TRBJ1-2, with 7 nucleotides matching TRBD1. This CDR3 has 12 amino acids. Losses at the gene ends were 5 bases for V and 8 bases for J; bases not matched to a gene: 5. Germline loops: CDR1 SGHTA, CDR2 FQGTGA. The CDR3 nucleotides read TGTGCCAGCAGCACAGGGGTGCGCGGCTACACCTTC. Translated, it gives CASSTGVRGYTF.

CDR3: CASAKTGRNTEAFF. CDR3 DNA sequence: TGTGCCAGCGCCAAGACAGGGAGGAACACTGAAGCTTTCTTT. The J gene is TRBJ1-1, the V gene TRBV6-5, with TRBD1 identical over 7 bases. Germline CDR1 and CDR2: MNHEY and SVGAGI. The J segment lost 1 base and the V segment lost 8 bases, leaving 7 bases of the junction unmatched. The CDR3 loop spans 14 amino acids.

The CDR3 DNA reads as TGTGCCAGCACCTCGGGACAGGGGGCAGTAGTTGATGAAAAACTGTTTTTT. This encodes CASTSGQGAVVDEKLFF. The V gene is TRBV25-1, the J gene TRBJ1-4, with 12 bases that match TRBD1. The germline V gene has CDR1 MGHDK and CDR2 SYGVNS. This CDR3 is built from 17 residues. With V trimmed by 7 bases and J by 6 bases, 12 bases remained unmatched.

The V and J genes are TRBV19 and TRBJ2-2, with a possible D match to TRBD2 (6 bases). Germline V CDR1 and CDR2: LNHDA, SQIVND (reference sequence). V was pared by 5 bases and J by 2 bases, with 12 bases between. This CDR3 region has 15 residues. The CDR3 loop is CASSALALNTGELFF. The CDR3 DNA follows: TGTGCCAGTAGTGCCCTAGCGCTCAACACCGGGGAGCTGTTTTTT.

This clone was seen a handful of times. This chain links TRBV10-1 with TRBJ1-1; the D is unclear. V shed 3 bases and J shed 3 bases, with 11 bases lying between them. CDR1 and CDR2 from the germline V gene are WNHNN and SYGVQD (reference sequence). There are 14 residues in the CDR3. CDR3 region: CASSDLTRDTEAFF. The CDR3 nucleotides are TGCGCCAGCAGTGACCTCACGAGAGACACTGAAGCTTTCTTT.

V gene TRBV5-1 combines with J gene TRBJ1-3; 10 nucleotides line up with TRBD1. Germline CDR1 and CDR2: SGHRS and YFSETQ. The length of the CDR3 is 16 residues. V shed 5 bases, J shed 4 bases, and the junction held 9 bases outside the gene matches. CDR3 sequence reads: CASRPGDRGPGNTIYF. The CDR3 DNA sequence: TGCGCCAGCAGACCCGGGGACAGGGGTCCAGGAAACACCATATATTTT.

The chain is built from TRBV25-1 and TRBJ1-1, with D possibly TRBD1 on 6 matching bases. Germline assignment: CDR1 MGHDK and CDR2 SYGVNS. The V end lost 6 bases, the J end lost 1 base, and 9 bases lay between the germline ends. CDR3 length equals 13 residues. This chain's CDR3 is CASSLGANTEAFF. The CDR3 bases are TGTGCCAGCAGCCTGGGGGCGAACACTGAAGCTTTCTTT.

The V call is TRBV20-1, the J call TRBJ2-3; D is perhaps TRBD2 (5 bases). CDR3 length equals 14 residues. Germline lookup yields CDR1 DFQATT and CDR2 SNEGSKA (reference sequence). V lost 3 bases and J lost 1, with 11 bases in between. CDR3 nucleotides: TGCAGTGCTAGTAACCCGCGGGGCACAGATACGCAGTATTTT. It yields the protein CSASNPRGTDTQYF.

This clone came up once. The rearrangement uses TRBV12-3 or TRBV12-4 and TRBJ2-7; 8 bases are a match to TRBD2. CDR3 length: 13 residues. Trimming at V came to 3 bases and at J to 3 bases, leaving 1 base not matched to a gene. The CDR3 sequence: CASSFLAGYEQYF. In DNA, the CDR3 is TGTGCCAGCAGTTTTCTAGCGGGCTACGAGCAGTACTTC.

CDR3 DNA: TGCGCCAGCAGTCAATCGTCATTCTACGAGCAGTACTTC. Its translation is CASSQSSFYEQYF. This chain links TRBV23-1 with TRBJ2-7, with D hard to call. TRBV23-1 is marked as an open reading frame, function uncertain. The germline V and J ends were trimmed by 0 bases and 3 bases, with 6 bases remaining between them. The CDR3 length is 13 residues.

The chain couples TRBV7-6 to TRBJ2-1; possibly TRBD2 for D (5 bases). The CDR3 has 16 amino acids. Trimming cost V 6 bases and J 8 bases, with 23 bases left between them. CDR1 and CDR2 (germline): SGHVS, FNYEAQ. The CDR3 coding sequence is TGTGCCAGCAGACATACCCTATCGGGGAACCGGGATGAGCAGTTCTTC. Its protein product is CASRHTLSGNRDEQFF.

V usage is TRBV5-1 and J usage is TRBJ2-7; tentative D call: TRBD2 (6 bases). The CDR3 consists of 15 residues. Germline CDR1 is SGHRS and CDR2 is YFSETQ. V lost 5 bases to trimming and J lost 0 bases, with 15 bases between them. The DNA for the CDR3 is TGCGCCAGCAGGGGTACAGCGGGCTCCTCCTACGAGCAGTACTTC. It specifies CASRGTAGSSYEQYF.

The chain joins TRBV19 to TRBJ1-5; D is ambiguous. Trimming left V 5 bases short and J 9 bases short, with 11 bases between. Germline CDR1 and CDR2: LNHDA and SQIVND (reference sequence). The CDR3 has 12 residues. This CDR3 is CASSVLSGPQHF. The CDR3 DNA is TGTGCCAGTAGTGTCCTCAGCGGGCCCCAGCATTTT.

For the CDR3, the DNA is TGTGCCAGCAGTACAGGGGTTGAAAAACTGTTTTTT. Its protein product is CASSTGVEKLFF. The chain uses TRBV28 and TRBJ1-4, with 7 bases lining up with TRBD1. The CDR3 runs to 12 residues. Trimming took 5 bases from V and 7 from J; bases not matched to a gene: 1. Per germline, CDR1 MDHEN and CDR2 SYDVKM.

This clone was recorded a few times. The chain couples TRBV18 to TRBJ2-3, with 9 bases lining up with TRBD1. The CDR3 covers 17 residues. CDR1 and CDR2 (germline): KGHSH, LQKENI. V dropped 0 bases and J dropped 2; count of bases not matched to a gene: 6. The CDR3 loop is CASSPPGTGHYTDTQYF. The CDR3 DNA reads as TGTGCCAGCTCACCACCCGGGACAGGGCATTACACAGATACGCAGTATTTT.